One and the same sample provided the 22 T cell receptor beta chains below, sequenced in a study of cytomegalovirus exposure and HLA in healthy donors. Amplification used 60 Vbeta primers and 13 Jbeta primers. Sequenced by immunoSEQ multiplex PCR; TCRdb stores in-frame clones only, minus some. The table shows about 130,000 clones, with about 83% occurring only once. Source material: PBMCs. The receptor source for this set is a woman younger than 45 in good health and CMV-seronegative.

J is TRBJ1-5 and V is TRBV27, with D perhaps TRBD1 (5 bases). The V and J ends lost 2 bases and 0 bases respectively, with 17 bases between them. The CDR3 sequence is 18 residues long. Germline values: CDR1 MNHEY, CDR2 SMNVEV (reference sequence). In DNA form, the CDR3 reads TGTGCCAGCAGTTTAAAGGCCCCCCAGGGCCATAGCAATCAGCCCCAGCATTTT. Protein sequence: CASSLKAPQGHSNQPQHF.

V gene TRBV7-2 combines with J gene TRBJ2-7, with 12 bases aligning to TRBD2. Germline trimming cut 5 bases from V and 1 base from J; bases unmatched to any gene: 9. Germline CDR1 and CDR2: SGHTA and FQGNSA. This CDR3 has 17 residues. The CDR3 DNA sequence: TGTGCCAGCAGCCGGGGGAGCCTAGCGGGAGGGTCCTACGAGCAGTACTTC. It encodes CASSRGSLAGGSYEQYF.

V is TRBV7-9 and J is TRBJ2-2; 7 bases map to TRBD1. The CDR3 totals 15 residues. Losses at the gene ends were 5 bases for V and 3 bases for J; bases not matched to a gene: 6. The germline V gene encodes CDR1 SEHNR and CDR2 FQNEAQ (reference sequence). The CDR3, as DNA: TGTGCCAGCAGCATCCGACAGGGATACACCGGGGAGCTGTTTTTT. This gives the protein CASSIRQGYTGELFF.

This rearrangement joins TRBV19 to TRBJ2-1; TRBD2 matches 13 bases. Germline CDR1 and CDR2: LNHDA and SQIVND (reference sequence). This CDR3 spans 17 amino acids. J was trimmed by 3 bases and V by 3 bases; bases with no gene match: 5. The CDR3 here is CASSIGTSGIRYNEQFF. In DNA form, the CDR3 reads TGTGCCAGTAGTATCGGGACTAGCGGGATCCGCTACAATGAGCAGTTCTTC.

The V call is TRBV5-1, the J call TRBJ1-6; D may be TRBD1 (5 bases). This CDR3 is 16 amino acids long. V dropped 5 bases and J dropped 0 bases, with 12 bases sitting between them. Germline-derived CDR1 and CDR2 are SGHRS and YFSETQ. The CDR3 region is CASRVGTRSYNSPLHF. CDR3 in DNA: TGCGCCAGCAGGGTAGGGACTCGCTCCTATAATTCACCCCTCCACTTT.

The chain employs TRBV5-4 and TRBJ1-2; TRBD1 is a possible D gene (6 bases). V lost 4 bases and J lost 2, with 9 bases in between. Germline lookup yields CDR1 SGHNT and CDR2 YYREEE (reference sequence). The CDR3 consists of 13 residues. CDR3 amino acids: CASSPDRNYGYTF. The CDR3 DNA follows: TGTGCCAGCAGCCCAGACAGGAACTATGGCTACACCTTC.

CDR3 in amino acids: CASTTSGSPVGELFF. The CDR3 DNA is TGCGCCAGCACGACTAGCGGGAGTCCGGTCGGGGAGCTGTTTTTT. This rearrangement joins TRBV5-1 to TRBJ2-2; TRBD2 matches 12 bases. The CDR3 spans 15 residues. V was pared by 6 bases and J by 7 bases, with 7 bases of the junction left unmatched. Germline V CDR1 and CDR2: SGHRS, YFSETQ.

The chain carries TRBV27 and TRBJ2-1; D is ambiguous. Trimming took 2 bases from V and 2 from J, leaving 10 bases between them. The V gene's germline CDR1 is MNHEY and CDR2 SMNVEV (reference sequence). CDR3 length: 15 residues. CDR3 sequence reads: CASSLIPTPYNEQFF. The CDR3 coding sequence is TGTGCCAGCAGTTTAATTCCGACTCCCTACAATGAGCAGTTCTTC.

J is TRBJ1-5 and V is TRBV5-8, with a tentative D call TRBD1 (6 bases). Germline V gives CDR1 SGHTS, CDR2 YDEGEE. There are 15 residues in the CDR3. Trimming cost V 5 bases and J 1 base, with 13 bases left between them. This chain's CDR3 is CASRSQGPSNQPQHF. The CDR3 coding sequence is TGTGCCAGCAGGTCACAGGGTCCCAGCAATCAGCCCCAGCATTTT.

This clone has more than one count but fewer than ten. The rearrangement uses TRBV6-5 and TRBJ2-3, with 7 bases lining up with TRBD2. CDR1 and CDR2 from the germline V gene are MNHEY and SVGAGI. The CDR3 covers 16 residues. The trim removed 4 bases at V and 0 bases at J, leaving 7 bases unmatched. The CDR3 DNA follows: TGTGCCAGCAGTTCATTGCCTAGCGGCAGCACAGATACGCAGTATTTT. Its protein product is CASSSLPSGSTDTQYF.

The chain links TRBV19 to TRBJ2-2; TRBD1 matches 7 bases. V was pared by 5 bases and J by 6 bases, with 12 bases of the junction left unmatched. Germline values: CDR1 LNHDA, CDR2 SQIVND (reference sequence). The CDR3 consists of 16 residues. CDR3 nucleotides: TGTGCCAGTAGTTCTCTGACAGGGTTGATGGCCGGGGAGCTGTTTTTT. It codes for CASSSLTGLMAGELFF.

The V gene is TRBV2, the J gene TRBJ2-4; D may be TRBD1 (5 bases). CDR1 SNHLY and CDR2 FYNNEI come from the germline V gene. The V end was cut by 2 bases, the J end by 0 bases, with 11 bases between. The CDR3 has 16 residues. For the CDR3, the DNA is TGTGCCAGCAGTGAATCGGGCAGGGTAGCCAAAAACATTCAGTACTTC. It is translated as CASSESGRVAKNIQYF.

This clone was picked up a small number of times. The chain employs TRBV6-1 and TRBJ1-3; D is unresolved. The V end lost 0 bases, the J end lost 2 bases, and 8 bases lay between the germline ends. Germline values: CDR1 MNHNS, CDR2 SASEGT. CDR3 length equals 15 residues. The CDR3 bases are TGTGCCAGCAGTGAAGCGCAGGTGACTGGAAACACCATATATTTT. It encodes CASSEAQVTGNTIYF.

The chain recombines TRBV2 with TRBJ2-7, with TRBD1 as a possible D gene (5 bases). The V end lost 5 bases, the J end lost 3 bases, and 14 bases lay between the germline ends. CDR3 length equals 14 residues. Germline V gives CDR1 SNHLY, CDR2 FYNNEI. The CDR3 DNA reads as TGTGCCAGCAGTTCGGGCCTAGGGGTCTACGAGCAGTACTTC. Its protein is CASSSGLGVYEQYF.

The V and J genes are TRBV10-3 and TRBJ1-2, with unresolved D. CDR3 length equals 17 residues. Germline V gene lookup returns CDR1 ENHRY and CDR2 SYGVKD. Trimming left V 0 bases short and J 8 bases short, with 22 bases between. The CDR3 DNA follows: TGTGCCATCAGTGAGTCGACTCGGGAGACAAATATTAGGGGCTACACCTTC. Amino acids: CAISESTRETNIRGYTF.

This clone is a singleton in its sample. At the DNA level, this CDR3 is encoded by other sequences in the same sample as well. In DNA form, the CDR3 reads TGTGCCAGCAGTCGCACTAGGGAACACAATGAAAAACTGTTTTTT. Translated, it gives CASSRTREHNEKLFF. The chain joins TRBV6-5 to TRBJ1-4; D is unresolved. Germline V gene lookup returns CDR1 MNHEY and CDR2 SVGAGI. V was shortened by 5 bases and J by 5 bases, with 15 bases between the two germline ends. The CDR3 is 15 amino acids.

The CDR3 region has the DNA TGTGCCATCAGTGGGGCCTGGATGCCAACTAATGAAAAACTGTTTTTT. Protein product: CAISGAWMPTNEKLFF. V is TRBV10-3 and J is TRBJ1-4; D ambiguous. Germline V gene data show CDR1 as ENHRY and CDR2 as SYGVKD. This CDR3 is built from 16 residues. With 4 bases removed from V and 0 bases from J, the gap between germline ends came to 12 bases.

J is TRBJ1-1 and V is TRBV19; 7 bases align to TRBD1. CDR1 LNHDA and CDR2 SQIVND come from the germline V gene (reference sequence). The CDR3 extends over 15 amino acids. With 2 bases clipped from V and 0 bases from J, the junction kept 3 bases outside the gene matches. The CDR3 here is CASSIKGGLNTEAFF. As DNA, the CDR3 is TGTGCCAGTAGTATAAAAGGGGGCCTGAACACTGAAGCTTTCTTT.

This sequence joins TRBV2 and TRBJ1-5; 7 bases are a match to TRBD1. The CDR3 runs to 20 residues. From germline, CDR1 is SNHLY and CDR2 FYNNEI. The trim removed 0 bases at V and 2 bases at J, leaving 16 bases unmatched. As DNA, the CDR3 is TGTGCCAGCAGTGAAGCGTCGGGACTGTTAGGGGGCCTTGGCAATCAGCCCCAGCATTTT. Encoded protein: CASSEASGLLGGLGNQPQHF.

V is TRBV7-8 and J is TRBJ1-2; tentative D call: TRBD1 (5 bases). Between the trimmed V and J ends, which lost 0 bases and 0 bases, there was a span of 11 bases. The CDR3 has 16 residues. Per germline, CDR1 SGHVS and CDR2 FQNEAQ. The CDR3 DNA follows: TGTGCCAGCAGCTTAGCGCGGATAGGGGCTAACTATGGCTACACCTTC. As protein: CASSLARIGANYGYTF.

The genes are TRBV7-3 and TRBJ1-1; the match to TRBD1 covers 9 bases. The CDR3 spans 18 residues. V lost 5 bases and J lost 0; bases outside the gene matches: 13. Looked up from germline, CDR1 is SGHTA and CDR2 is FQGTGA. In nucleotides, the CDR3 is TGTGCCAGCAGCCCTAATTCCGACAGGGGGAGAATGAACACTGAAGCTTTCTTT. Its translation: CASSPNSDRGRMNTEAFF.

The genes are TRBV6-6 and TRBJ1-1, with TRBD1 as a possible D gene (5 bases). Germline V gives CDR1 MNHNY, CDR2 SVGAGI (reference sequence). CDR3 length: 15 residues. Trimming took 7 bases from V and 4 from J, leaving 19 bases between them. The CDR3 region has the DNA TGTGCCAGCACCATACACGGGGGATGGGGCACTGAAGCTTTCTTT. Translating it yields CASTIHGGWGTEAFF.